This section outlines one T cell receptor beta chain sequence together with its context. No antigen is known for it. These data originate in a study of T cell clusters in autoimmune cytopenias. Study conclusions and caveats: Exclusive TRB clusters were around 3-fold more numerous in healthy donors than in active autoimmune hepatitis.

Each sample's input was 250 ng genomic DNA, 38,000 or so genome equivalents. TRB rearrangements were amplified by touch-down multiplex PCR with mixed TRB-A/B primers. Reprocessing the multiplex PCR reads, TCRdb reports a single entry for every CDR3 protein and omits DNA. This repertoire includes about 2,300 distinct CDR3 sequences. There are 17 residues in the CDR3. Looked up from germline, CDR1 is SGHTA and CDR2 is FQGTGA. Sequencing was carried out using peripheral blood. The clonotype comes from a human donor with an autoimmune cytopenia or autoimmune hepatitis (not recorded which). The genes are TRBV7-3 and TRBJ2-2; TCRdb gives TRBD1 as the D gene, but with no DNA this cannot be confirmed. The CDR3 spells CASSLTNPLRGAGELFF.